A single sample gave rise to the 23 T cell receptor beta chains below, sequenced in a study of post-analysis software for immune sequencing data. Unique molecular identifiers were present in the TCR beta cDNA libraries. Using its own MiXCR run on the PCR reads, TCRdb lists one record per CDR3 protein. This repertoire shows 700,000 to 900,000 distinct CDR3 sequences, around 42% found once; its top ten account for approximately 5%. Notes on the study in general: Among five TRBV segments more frequent in patients than controls were TRBV5-6, TRBV5-1 and TRBV20-1.

Their specific antigens are unknown. The sample was blood. Every receptor here comes from a girl between 5 and 17 years old with multiple sclerosis.

The chain recombines TRBV6-1 with TRBJ2-5; 12 bases line up with TRBD2. Trimming took 6 bases from V and 5 from J; bases not matched to a gene: 22. The CDR3 has 20 amino acids. Germline CDR1 is MNHNS and CDR2 is SASEGT. In DNA form, the CDR3 reads TGTGCCAGCAGGATCACTAGCGGGAGGACCGCGAGTCCCCTTTGGGAGACCCAGTACTTC. It yields the protein CASRITSGRTASPLWETQYF.

The V and J genes are TRBV12-3 or TRBV12-4 and TRBJ2-7, with unresolved D. This CDR3 is 15 amino acids long. V lost 2 bases, J lost 0 bases, and 11 bases lay in between. CDR3 coding DNA: TGTGCCAGCAGTTTACTGGGGATCGCCTCCTACGAGCAGTACTTC. Protein sequence: CASSLLGIASYEQYF.

The rearrangement uses TRBV20-1 and TRBJ2-4; 13 bases are a match to TRBD2. The J call may be wrong; the DNA end is better matched by TRBJ2-5. The CDR3 contains 14 residues. The germline gives CDR1 DFQATT, CDR2 SNEGSKA (reference sequence). The CDR3 sequence is CSPSGLAGRETQYF. The CDR3 DNA follows: TGCAGTCCTTCGGGACTAGCGGGAAGGGAGACCCAGTACTTC.

The CDR3 loop is CASSHPIETRPNEQFF. CDR3 in DNA: TGCGCCAGCAGTCACCCGATTGAGACTAGGCCGAATGAGCAGTTCTTC. The rearrangement uses TRBV23-1 and TRBJ2-1, with D tentatively TRBD2 (6 bases). TRBV23-1 is designated an ORF whose function remains uncertain. V lost 3 bases and J 7 bases, leaving 19 bases between the germline ends. The CDR3 is made up of 16 amino acids.

The rearrangement uses TRBV20-1 and TRBJ2-1; 12 bases map to TRBD2. Germline assignment: CDR1 DFQATT and CDR2 SNEGSKA (reference sequence). This CDR3 contains 17 residues. V lost 0 bases and J lost 6; bases outside the gene matches: 9. The CDR3, as DNA: TGCAGTGCTAGAGAAACTAGCGGGAGGATTGTCGTCAATGAGCAGTTCTTC. It is translated as CSARETSGRIVVNEQFF.

The CDR3: CASSHGDSRANYGYTF. The CDR3 nucleotides read TGTGCCAGCAGCCATGGGGACAGCCGAGCTAACTATGGCTACACCTTC. The chain uses TRBV9 and TRBJ1-2; 7 bases are a match to TRBD1. This CDR3 spans 16 amino acids. With V trimmed by 4 bases and J by 0 bases, 9 bases remained unmatched. In germline, CDR1 is SGDLS, CDR2 YYNGEE.

This clonotype has ten or more counts. V gene TRBV27 combines with J gene TRBJ2-3; TRBD2 agrees at 9 bases. This CDR3 has 15 amino acids. Germline assignment: CDR1 MNHEY and CDR2 SMNVEV (reference sequence). V gave up 3 bases and J gave up 4 bases; unmatched junction bases: 5. CDR3 sequence (DNA): TGTGCCAGCAGTTTTGGCGGGAGGGTCCCAGATACGCAGTATTTT. Translated, it gives CASSFGGRVPDTQYF.

The V call is TRBV6-2 or TRBV6-3, the J call TRBJ2-7; tentative D call: TRBD1 (5 bases). From germline, CDR1 is MNHEY and CDR2 SVGEGT. The CDR3 length is 16 residues. Trimming stripped 8 bases from V and 0 bases from J, with 20 bases between. The CDR3 sequence is CASGPLPQALSYEQYF. As DNA, the CDR3 is TGTGCCAGCGGGCCCTTGCCACAGGCGCTCTCCTACGAGCAGTACTTC.

This clonotype appeared a few times. This sequence joins TRBV7-9 and TRBJ2-7, with 14 positions matching TRBD2. The V gene end was trimmed by 5 bases and the J gene end by 2 bases; junction bases not matched to a gene: 8. The CDR3 is 17 residues long. Germline loops: CDR1 SEHNR, CDR2 FQNEAQ (reference sequence). The chain's CDR3 is CASSPGLAGGPTYEQYF. The CDR3 region has the DNA TGTGCCAGCAGCCCTGGACTAGCGGGAGGACCCACCTACGAGCAGTACTTC.

The chain links TRBV4-2 to TRBJ2-1, with a weak D call TRBD1 (8 bases). The V gene's germline CDR1 is LGHNA and CDR2 YNFKEQ. This CDR3 is built from 15 residues. The germline V and J ends were trimmed by 1 base and 10 bases, with 17 bases remaining between them. The CDR3 DNA follows: TGTGCCAGCAGCCAAGTGCGCACAGGGGGGGGCGAGCAGTTCTTC. This sequence encodes CASSQVRTGGGEQFF.

This clonotype was observed once. The chain employs TRBV27 and TRBJ2-7; maybe TRBD2 (9 bases). This CDR3 is 18 amino acids long. Trimming removed 4 bases from V and 1 base from J, with 23 bases in between. Germline V CDR1 and CDR2: MNHEY, SMNVEV (reference sequence). In DNA form, the CDR3 reads TGTGCCAGCAGTTATCGACAGGGGAGAGCGGGAGGATCCTACGAGCAGTACTTC. Translated: CASSYRQGRAGGSYEQYF.

The chain combines TRBV20-1 with TRBJ2-5; D is perhaps TRBD2 (7 bases). The closer fit of TRBJ2-7 to the DNA end suggests the J call may be wrong. CDR1 is DFQATT, CDR2 SNEGSKA, per germline (reference sequence). The CDR3 has 15 amino acids. The CDR3 nucleotides read TGCAGTGCTAGTTCGGGGGGCGGACGGATATACGAGCAGTACTTC. Its protein is CSASSGGGRIYEQYF.

This clonotype turned up a few times. The chain uses TRBV24-1 and TRBJ2-5; D tentatively reads TRBD1 or TRBD2 (5 bases each). This CDR3 has 17 amino acids. Trimming stripped 5 bases from V and 3 bases from J, with 21 bases between. CDR1 is KGHDR, CDR2 SFDVKD, per germline. CDR3 DNA: TGTGCCACCAGTGCCCCTGGGGCAGGGATGGGAGAAGAGACCCAGTACTTC. It codes for CATSAPGAGMGEETQYF.

This clonotype has just a few counts. The chain links TRBV10-3 to TRBJ2-6; 9 nucleotides align to TRBD1. Per germline, CDR1 ENHRY and CDR2 SYGVKD. Trimming cost V 7 bases and J 2 bases; bases outside gene matches: 9. The CDR3 extends over 17 amino acids. The CDR3 nucleotides read TGTGCCATCATGGGGGACAGGGTTACTACTGGGGCCAACGTCCTGACTTTC. Its translation is CAIMGDRVTTGANVLTF.

This clonotype has just a few counts. CDR3 loop: CASSGSYWEETQYF. CDR3 coding DNA: TGTGCCAGCAGCGGATCGTATTGGGAAGAGACCCAGTACTTC. V usage is TRBV7-9 and J usage is TRBJ2-5; no reliable D call. The CDR3 is 14 residues long. Germline V gene sequence: CDR1 SEHNR, CDR2 FQNEAQ (reference sequence). V was clipped by 5 bases and J by 3 bases, with 13 bases between them.

The table lists this clonotype with a few counts. This chain uses TRBV7-2 with TRBJ2-3; TRBD2 agrees at 12 bases. Trimming removed 4 bases from V and 3 bases from J; junction bases left unmatched: 8. CDR1 is SGHTA, CDR2 FQGNSA, per germline. The CDR3 is made up of 17 amino acids. CDR3 sequence: CASSSLAGGWITDTQYF. CDR3 nucleotide sequence: TGTGCCAGCAGCTCGCTAGCGGGAGGGTGGATTACAGATACGCAGTATTTT.

This clonotype turned up a few times. At one of its ends the junction is not consistent with the germline gene, which may arise from a read error. For the CDR3, the DNA is TGCGCCGGCAGCCACGGACAGGTGAGGCCCACTGAAGCTTTCTTT. Encoded protein: CAGSHGQVRPTEAFF. This sequence joins TRBV4-1 and TRBJ1-1; 7 bases agree with TRBD1. There are 15 residues in the CDR3. Germline V gene lookup returns CDR1 MGHRA and CDR2 YSYEKL.

This chain links TRBV10-3 with TRBJ2-5; 9 nucleotides match TRBD1. The CDR3 consists of 15 residues. In germline, CDR1 is ENHRY, CDR2 SYGVKD. The ends lost 3 bases at V and 5 bases at J; junction bases unmatched: 7. CDR3 protein: CAISELDGQGETQYF. As DNA, the CDR3 is TGTGCCATCAGTGAATTGGACGGACAGGGGGAGACCCAGTACTTC.

The table lists this clonotype with a few counts. This rearrangement joins TRBV7-3 to TRBJ2-3; possibly TRBD1 or TRBD2 for D (6 bases each). Trimming removed 4 bases at V and 1 base at J, with 15 bases between. Germline V lookup: CDR1 SGHTA, CDR2 FQGTGA. The CDR3 totals 16 residues. The CDR3 loop reads CASSSIGGPGTDTQYF. Written as DNA, the CDR3 is TGTGCCAGCAGCTCAATCGGGGGCCCCGGCACAGATACGCAGTATTTT.

This chain uses TRBV9 with TRBJ1-4, with TRBD1 matching 8 bases. The CDR3 loop spans 15 amino acids. V gave up 4 bases and J gave up 4 bases; unmatched junction bases: 6. Germline V gene data show CDR1 as SGDLS and CDR2 as YYNGEE. The CDR3 loop reads CASSQRTGSNEKLFF. The CDR3 coding sequence is TGTGCCAGCAGCCAACGGACAGGGAGTAATGAAAAACTGTTTTTT.

This clonotype is medium-sized (0.01 to 0.1%) within its sample. V gene TRBV20-1 combines with J gene TRBJ2-7, with 7 bases that match TRBD2. With V trimmed by 3 bases and J by 3 bases, 5 bases remained unmatched. CDR1 is DFQATT and CDR2 is SNEGSKA in the germline V gene (reference sequence). The CDR3 spans 13 residues. CDR3 in amino acids: CSARRELIYEQYF. In nucleotides, the CDR3 is TGCAGTGCTAGGCGGGAGCTTATCTACGAGCAGTACTTC.

This clonotype has more than one count but fewer than ten. The chain combines TRBV21-1 with TRBJ2-7; TRBD2, the D gene given by the table, was not confirmed from the DNA. TRBV21-1 represents a pseudogene. The length of the CDR3 is 16 residues. CDR3 region: CASSRTSGIYSYEQYF. The CDR3 nucleotides read TGTGCCAGCAGCAGAACTAGCGGGATTTACTCCTACGAGCAGTACTTC.

The gene calls are TRBV4-1 and TRBJ2-5; D is ambiguous. V was clipped by 0 bases and J by 5 bases, with 13 bases between them. Germline CDR1 and CDR2: MGHRA and YSYEKL. The CDR3 has 15 residues. The CDR3 nucleotides are TGCGCCAGCAGCCAAGATCTCCCAGGTTCGGAGACCCAGTACTTC. Protein product: CASSQDLPGSETQYF.